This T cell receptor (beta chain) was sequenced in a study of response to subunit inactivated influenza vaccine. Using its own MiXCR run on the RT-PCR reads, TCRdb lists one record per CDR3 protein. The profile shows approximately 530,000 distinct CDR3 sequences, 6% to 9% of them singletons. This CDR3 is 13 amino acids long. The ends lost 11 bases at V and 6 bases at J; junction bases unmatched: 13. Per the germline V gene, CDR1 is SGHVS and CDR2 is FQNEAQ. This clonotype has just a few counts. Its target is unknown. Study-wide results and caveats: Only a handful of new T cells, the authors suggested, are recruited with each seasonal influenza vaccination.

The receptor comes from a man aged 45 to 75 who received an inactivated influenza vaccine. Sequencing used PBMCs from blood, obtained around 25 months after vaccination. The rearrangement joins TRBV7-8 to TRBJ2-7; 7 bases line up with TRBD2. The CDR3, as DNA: TGTGCCGTCACAACCGGGGGAGGGACCGAGCAGTACTTC. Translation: CAVTTGGGTEQYF.